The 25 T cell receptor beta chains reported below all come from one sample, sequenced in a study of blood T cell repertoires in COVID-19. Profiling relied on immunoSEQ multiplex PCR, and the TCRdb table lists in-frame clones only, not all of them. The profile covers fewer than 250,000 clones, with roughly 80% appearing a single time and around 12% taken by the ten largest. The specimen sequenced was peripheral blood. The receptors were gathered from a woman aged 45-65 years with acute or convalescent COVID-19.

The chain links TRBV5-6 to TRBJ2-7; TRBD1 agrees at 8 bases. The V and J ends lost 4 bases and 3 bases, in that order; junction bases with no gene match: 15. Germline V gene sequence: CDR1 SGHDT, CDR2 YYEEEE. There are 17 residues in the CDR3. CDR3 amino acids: CASSPGTGTGMGYEQYF. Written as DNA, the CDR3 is TGTGCCAGCAGCCCGGGGACAGGAACGGGGATGGGCTACGAGCAGTACTTC.

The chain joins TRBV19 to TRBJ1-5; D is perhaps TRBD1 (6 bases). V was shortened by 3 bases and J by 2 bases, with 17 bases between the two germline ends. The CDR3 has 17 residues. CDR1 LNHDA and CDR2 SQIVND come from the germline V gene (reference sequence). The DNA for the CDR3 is TGTGCCAGTAGTATCTTGTCAGGGGCCCTGGGCAATCAGCCCCAGCATTTT. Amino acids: CASSILSGALGNQPQHF.

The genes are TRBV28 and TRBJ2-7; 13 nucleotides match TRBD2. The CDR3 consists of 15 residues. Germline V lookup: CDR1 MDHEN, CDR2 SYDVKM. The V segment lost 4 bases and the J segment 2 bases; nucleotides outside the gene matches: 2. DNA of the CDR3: TGTGCCAGCAGTTCCGGGACTAGCGGGGCCTACGAGCAGTACTTC. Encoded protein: CASSSGTSGAYEQYF.

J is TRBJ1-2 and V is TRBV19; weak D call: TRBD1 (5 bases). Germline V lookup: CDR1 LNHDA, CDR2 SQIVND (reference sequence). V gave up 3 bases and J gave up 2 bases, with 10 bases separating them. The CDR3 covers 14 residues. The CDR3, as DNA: TGTGCCAGTAGTATCGCCAGGGTGAACTATGGCTACACCTTC. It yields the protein CASSIARVNYGYTF.

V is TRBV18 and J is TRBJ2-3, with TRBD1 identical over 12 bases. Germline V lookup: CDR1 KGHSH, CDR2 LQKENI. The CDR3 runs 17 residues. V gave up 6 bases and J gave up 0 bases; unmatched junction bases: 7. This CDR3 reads CASSLGQGAFSTDTQYF. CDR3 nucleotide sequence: TGTGCCAGCTCGCTGGGACAGGGGGCTTTTAGCACAGATACGCAGTATTTT.

As DNA, the CDR3 is TGTGCCAGTAGTATAGGAGATGTCCCCGCACGGACCCAGTACTTC. Translated: CASSIGDVPARTQYF. This chain joins TRBV19 and TRBJ2-5; D is undetermined. Germline CDR1 reads LNHDA; CDR2 reads SQIVND (reference sequence). Trimming left V 1 base short and J 7 bases short, with 16 bases between. CDR3 length equals 15 residues. The variable domain in full, completed from reference TRBV19 and TRBJ2-5, reads DGGITQSPKYLFRKEGQNVTLSCEQNLNHDAMYWYRQDPGQGLRLIYYSQIVNDFQKGDIAEGYSVSREKKESFPLTVTSAQKNPTAFYLCASSIGDVPARTQYFGPGTRLLVL.

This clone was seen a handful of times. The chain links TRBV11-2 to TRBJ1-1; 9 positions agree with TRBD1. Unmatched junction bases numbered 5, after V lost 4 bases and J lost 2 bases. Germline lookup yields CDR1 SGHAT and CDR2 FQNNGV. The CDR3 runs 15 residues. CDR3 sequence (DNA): TGTGCCAGCAGCTCCCCGGACAGGGGAAACACTGAAGCTTTCTTT. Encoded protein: CASSSPDRGNTEAFF.

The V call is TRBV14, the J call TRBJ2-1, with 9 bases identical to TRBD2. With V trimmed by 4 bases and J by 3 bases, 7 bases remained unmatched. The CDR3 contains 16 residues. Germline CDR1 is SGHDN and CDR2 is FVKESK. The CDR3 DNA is TGTGCCAGCAGCCTTAGGACTAGCGCCGACTACAATGAGCAGTTCTTC. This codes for CASSLRTSADYNEQFF.

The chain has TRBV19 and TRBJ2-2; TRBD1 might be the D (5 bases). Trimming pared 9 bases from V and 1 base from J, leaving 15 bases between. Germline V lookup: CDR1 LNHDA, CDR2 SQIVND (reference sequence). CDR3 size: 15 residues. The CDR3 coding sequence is TGTGCCAGCCTTAGGGGTCAGGGGAACACCGGGGAGCTGTTTTTT. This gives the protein CASLRGQGNTGELFF.

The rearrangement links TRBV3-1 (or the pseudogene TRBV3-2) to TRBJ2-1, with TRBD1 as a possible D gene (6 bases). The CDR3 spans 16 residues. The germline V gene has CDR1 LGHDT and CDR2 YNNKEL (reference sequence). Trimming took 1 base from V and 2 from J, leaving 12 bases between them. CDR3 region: CASSQVMDSPYNEQFF. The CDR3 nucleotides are TGTGCCAGCAGCCAAGTAATGGACAGCCCCTACAATGAGCAGTTCTTC.

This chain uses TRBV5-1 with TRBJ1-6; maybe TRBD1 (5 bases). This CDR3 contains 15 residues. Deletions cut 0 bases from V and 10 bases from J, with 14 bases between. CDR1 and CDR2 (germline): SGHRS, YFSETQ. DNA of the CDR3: TGCGCCAGCAGCTTGGCCCTGGCGGGGGGATCACCCCTCCACTTT. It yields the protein CASSLALAGGSPLHF.

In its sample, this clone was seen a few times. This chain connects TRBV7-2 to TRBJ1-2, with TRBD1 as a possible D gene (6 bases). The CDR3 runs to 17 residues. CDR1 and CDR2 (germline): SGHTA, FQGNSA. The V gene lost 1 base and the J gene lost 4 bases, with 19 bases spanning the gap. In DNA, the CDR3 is TGTGCCAGCAGCTTAGGTGGCAGGGGATCAGCCACCTATGGCTACACCTTC. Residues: CASSLGGRGSATYGYTF.

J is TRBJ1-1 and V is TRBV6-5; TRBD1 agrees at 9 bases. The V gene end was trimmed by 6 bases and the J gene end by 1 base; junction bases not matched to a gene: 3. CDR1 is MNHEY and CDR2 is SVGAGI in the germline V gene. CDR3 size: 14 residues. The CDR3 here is CASRSGQGNTEAFF. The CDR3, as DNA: TGTGCCAGCAGGTCGGGACAGGGGAACACTGAAGCTTTCTTT.

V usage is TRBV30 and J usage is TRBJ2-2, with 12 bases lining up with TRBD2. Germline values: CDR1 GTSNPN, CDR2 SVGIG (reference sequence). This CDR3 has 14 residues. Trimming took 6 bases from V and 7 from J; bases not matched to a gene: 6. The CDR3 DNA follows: TGTGCCTGTTCTAGCGGGGGGGCTGGCGGGGAGCTGTTTTTT. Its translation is CACSSGGAGGELFF. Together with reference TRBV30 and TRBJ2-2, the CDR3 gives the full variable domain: SQTIHQWPATLVQPVGSPLSLECTVEGTSNPNLYWYRQAAGRGLQLLFYSVGIGQISSEVPQNLSASRPQDRQFILSSKKLLLSDSGFYLCACSSGGAGGELFFGEGSRLTVL.

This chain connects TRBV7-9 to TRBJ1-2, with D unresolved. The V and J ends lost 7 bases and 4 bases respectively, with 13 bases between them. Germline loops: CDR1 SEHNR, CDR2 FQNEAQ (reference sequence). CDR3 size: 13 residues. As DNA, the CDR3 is TGTGCCAGCACCACGGGGAGGAGCTATGGCTACACCTTC. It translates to CASTTGRSYGYTF.

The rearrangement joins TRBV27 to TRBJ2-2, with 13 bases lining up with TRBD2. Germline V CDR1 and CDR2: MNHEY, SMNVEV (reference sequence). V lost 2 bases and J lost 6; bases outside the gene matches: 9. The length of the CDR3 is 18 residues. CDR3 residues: CASSLKLWTSGSAGELFF. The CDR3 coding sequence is TGTGCCAGCAGTTTAAAGCTCTGGACTAGCGGGAGTGCCGGGGAGCTGTTTTTT.

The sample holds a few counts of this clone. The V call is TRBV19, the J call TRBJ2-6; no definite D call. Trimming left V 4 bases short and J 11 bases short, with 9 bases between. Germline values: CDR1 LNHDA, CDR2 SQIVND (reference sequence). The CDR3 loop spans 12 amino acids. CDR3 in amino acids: CASSTGVDVLTF. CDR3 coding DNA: TGTGCCAGTAGTACAGGTGTCGACGTCCTGACTTTC.

The CDR3 sequence: CATSRDRYEQYF. The CDR3 DNA reads TGTGCCACCAGCAGAGATCGCTACGAGCAGTACTTC. The genes are TRBV15 and TRBJ2-7; D uncertain. CDR1 LNHNV and CDR2 YYDKDF come from the germline V gene (reference sequence). This CDR3 is 12 amino acids long. V lost 0 bases, J lost 3 bases, and 3 bases lay in between. Full variable domain (outside the CDR3, taken from reference TRBV15 and TRBJ2-7): DAMVIQNPRYQVTQFGKPVTLSCSQTLNHNVMYWYQQKSSQAPKLLFHYYDKDFNNEADTPDNFQSRRPNTSFCFLDIRSPGLGDTAMYLCATSRDRYEQYFGPGTRLTVT.

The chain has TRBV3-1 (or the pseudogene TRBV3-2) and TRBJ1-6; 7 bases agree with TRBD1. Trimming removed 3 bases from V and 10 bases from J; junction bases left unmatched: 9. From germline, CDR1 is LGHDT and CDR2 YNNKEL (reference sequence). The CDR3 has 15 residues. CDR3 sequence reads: CASSHPGQVWSPLHF. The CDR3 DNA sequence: TGTGCCAGCAGCCATCCAGGACAGGTTTGGTCACCCCTCCACTTT.

Written as DNA, the CDR3 is TGTGCCAGCAGCCGTAGCGGGATTAGCTCCTACGAGCAGTACTTC. Its translation is CASSRSGISSYEQYF. This sequence joins TRBV27 and TRBJ2-7; 8 positions match TRBD2. Germline assignment: CDR1 MNHEY and CDR2 SMNVEV (reference sequence). The CDR3 contains 15 residues. V lost 6 bases, J lost 0 bases, and 7 bases stayed unmatched.

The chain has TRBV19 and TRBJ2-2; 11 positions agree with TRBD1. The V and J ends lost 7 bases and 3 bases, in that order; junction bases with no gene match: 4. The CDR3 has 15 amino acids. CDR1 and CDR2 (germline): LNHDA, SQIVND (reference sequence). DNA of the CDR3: TGTGCCAGTAAGGGGGACAGGGGGTACACCGGGGAGCTGTTTTTT. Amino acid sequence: CASKGDRGYTGELFF.

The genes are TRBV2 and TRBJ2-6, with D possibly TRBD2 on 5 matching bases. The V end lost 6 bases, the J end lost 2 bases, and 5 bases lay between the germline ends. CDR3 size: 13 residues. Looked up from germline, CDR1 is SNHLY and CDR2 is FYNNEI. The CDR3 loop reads CASRTTGANVLTF. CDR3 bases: TGTGCCAGCAGGACTACTGGGGCCAACGTCCTGACTTTC. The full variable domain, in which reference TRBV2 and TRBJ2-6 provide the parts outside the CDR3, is EPEVTQTPSHQVTQMGQEVILRCVPISNHLYFYWYRQILGQKVEFLVSFYNNEISEKSEIFDDQFSVERPDGSNFTLKIRSTKLEDSAMYFCASRTTGANVLTFGAGSRLTVL.

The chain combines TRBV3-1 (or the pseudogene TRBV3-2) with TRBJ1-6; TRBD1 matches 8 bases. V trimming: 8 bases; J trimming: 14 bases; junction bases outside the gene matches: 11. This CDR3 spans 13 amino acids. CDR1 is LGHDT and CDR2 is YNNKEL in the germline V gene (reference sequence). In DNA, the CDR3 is TGTGCCAGCGGACAGGGTTCTAATAGGGCCCTCCACTTT. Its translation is CASGQGSNRALHF.

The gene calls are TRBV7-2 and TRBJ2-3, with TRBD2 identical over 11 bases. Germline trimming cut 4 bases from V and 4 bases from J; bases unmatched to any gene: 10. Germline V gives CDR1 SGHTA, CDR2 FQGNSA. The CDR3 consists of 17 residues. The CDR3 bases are TGTGCCAGCAGCTCCCTGTTAGCGGGAGGGCGGGCAGATACGCAGTATTTT. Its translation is CASSSLLAGGRADTQYF.

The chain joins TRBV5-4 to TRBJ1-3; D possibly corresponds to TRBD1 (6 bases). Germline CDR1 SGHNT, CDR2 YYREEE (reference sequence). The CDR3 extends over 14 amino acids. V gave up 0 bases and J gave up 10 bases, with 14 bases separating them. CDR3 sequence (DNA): TGTGCCAGCAGCTTGGGTGCAGGGGAGAGAACCATATATTTT. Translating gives CASSLGAGERTIYF. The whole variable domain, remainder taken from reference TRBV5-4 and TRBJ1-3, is ETGVTQSPTHLIKTRGQQVTLRCSSQSGHNTVSWYQQALGQGPQFIFQYYREEENGRGNFPPRFSGLQFPNYSSELNVNALELDDSALYLCASSLGAGERTIYFGEGSWLTVV.